This TCR beta chain was sequenced during a study of T cell responses to AZD1222 COVID-19 vaccine. At the level of the study: Second doses were pooled across both intervals (about 4 or about 12 weeks).

The protocol was immunoSEQ multiplex PCR, while the TCRdb copy is restricted to in-frame clones and leaves out a portion. This sample has roughly 120,000 clones, with about nine tenths found just once. Study-wide results and limits: Repertoires were sampled only after the peak T cell response. Reportedly, nearly half of unique spike TCRs recognized epitopes outside B.1.351/B.1.1.7 mutations.

Note on this clone: Its antigen is as yet unknown.

Germline trimming cut 7 bases from V and 2 bases from J; bases unmatched to any gene: 7. The CDR3 has 15 amino acids. CDR1 and CDR2 from the germline V gene are SNHLY and FYNNEI. The receptor was derived from an adult in good health. The chain carries TRBV2 and TRBJ1-5, with 8 bases that match TRBD1. The input for sequencing was peripheral blood, taken on day 0 of AZD1222 vaccination. The chain's CDR3 is CASKVDRGGNQPQHF. The CDR3 DNA reads TGTGCCAGCAAAGTCGACAGGGGAGGCAATCAGCCCCAGCATTTT.